This T cell receptor beta chain was observed in a study of CD8 T cells in Susac syndrome. RNA was extracted with the RNeasy kit, and a quantity of about 0.45 to 1 ug was reverse transcribed using random hexamers. Across 54 Vbeta and 13 Jbeta, immunoSEQ multiplex PCR amplified TCR beta CDR3. TCRdb re-called the immunoSEQ multiplex PCR reads through MiXCR, storing one row per CDR3 protein. The sample lists under 200,000 distinct CDR3 sequences; 85% to 95% were seen once. About this clonotype itself: Its antigen is as yet unknown.

Sequencing of TCR beta covered CD8+ and CD4+ T cells obtained from blood. Healthy donors served as the controls. They were matched for age and sex. Points from the study as a whole: The study conceded that relatively few individuals underwent its TCR sequencing and HLA analysis.

CDR1 is LGHNA, CDR2 YSLEER, per germline. The V end was cut by 0 bases, the J end by 5 bases, with 20 bases between. The CDR3 has 17 residues. Sequencing used CD4+ T cells from PBMCs. The chain has TRBV4-3 and TRBJ2-7; possible D gene TRBD1, 5 bases. This receptor was taken from a human donor in good health. CDR3 sequence reads: CASSQDSVQAAVHEQYF. The CDR3 coding sequence is TGCGCCAGCAGCCAAGATTCGGTACAGGCTGCTGTGCACGAGCAGTACTTC.